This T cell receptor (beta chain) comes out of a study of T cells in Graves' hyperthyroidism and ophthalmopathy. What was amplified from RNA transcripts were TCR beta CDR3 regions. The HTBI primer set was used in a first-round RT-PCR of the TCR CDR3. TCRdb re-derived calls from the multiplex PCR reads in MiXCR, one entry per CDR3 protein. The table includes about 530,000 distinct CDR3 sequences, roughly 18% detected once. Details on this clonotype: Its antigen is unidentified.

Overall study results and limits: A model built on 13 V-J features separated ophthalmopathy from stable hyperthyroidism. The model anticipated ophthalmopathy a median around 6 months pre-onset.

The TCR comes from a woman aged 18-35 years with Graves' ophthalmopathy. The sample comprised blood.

CDR3 sequence reads: CASSQAAGNYGYTF. The CDR3 DNA reads as TGTGCCAGCAGCCAAGCTGCGGGGAACTATGGCTACACCTTC. The chain joins TRBV4-2 to TRBJ1-2; D uncertain. Trimming cost V 1 base and J 2 bases, with 8 bases left between them. The CDR3 length is 14 residues. CDR1 is LGHNA and CDR2 is YNFKEQ in the germline V gene.